The rows below give T cell receptor beta chains drawn from one sample of a study of CD8+ T cells in alopecia areata. Clones were sequenced by immunoSEQ multiplex PCR, and TCRdb holds only the in-frame ones, with some missing. The sample gives hundreds of thousands of clones, about 62% of which show up once; roughly 0.93% is in the top ten. Material: CD4+ T cells sorted from blood, obtained at week 52, from a patient treated with tofacitinib. The source of these receptors is a human donor with alopecia areata. Both conserved end residues are part of each CDR3. D genes are given only for firm matches. The size entry is marked missing in some rows and otherwise reads once, few, many or a size class.

D | J | size | V | DNA | CDR3
TRBD1 | TRBJ1-5 | . | TRBV19 | TGTGCCAGTAGTCCCAGACGACAGGGGGCTTGGCAGCCCCAGCATTTT | CASSPRRQGAWQPQHF
. | TRBJ2-1 | . | TRBV4-1 | TGCGCCAGCAGCCAAGGGGGGAGGGAGCAGTTCTTC | CASSQGGREQFF
. | TRBJ2-7 | . | TRBV7-8 | TGTGCCAGCAGCTGGTACGGGGGCCCTGAATCCTACGAGCAGTACTTC | CASSWYGGPESYEQYF
. | TRBJ2-7 | few | TRBV7-2 | TGTGCCAGCAGCCGACGACGTGAGGGCTACGAGCAGTACTTC | CASSRRREGYEQYF
TRBD2 | TRBJ2-1 | . | TRBV27 | TGTGCCAGCAGTTTCGGGACTAGCAGTTACAATGAGCAGTTCTTC | CASSFGTSSYNEQFF
. | TRBJ2-3 | . | TRBV30 | TGTGCCTGGAGTTTGTCTCCTTCGCAGTATTTT | CAWSLSPSQYF
TRBD1 | TRBJ2-5 | . | TRBV11-2 | TGTGCCAGCAGTTCGAGGACAGGGGTAGAGACCCAGTACTTC | CASSSRTGVETQYF
. | TRBJ2-5 | . | TRBV7-3 | TGTGCCAGCAGCTTAATGGGAGGAGAAGAGACCCAGTACTTC | CASSLMGGEETQYF
. | TRBJ1-1 | . | TRBV7-9 | TGTGCCAGCAGCATCAGGGTAGGAGCTTTCTTT | CASSIRVGAFF
TRBD2 | TRBJ2-1 | few | TRBV19 | TGTGCCAGTAGTATAGCGGGGGGCTCCTACAATGAGCAGTTCTTC | CASSIAGGSYNEQFF
. | TRBJ1-5 | . | TRBV29-1 | TGCAGCGTTGGGCAGGGACTCTTCCAGCCCCAGCATTTT | CSVGQGLFQPQHF
. | TRBJ1-1 | . | TRBV29-1 | TGCAGCGTTGAAGACGCTCCCATGAACACTGAAGCTTTCTTT | CSVEDAPMNTEAFF
. | TRBJ2-5 | once | TRBV7-3 | TGTGCCAGCAGCTATGACAGTGAAGAGACCCAGTACTTC | CASSYDSEETQYF
. | TRBJ2-3 | . | TRBV2 | TGTGCCAGCAGTGAAAAGGGGGGCACAGATACGCAGTATTTT | CASSEKGGTDTQYF
TRBD1 | TRBJ2-5 | . | TRBV6-1 | TGTGCCAGCACCCGGGACAGGGGATGGGAGACCCAGTACTTC | CASTRDRGWETQYF
TRBD1 | TRBJ2-5 | few | TRBV29-1 | TGCAGCGTTGAAGTGTGGACAGGGGATAAGACCCAGTACTTC | CSVEVWTGDKTQYF
TRBD2 | TRBJ2-5 | few | TRBV2 | TGTGCCAGCAGTCAAATAGCGGGGGCACAAGAGACCCAGTACTTC | CASSQIAGAQETQYF
TRBD2 | TRBJ2-3 | . | TRBV9 | TGTGCCAGCAGCGTAGTGCCTAGCGGGGGGTCGGGCACAGATACGCAGTATTTT | CASSVVPSGGSGTDTQYF
TRBD2 | TRBJ2-7 | . | TRBV7-2 | TGTGCCAGCAGCCTCGCCCGGGGGGCCTACGAGCAGTACTTC | CASSLARGAYEQYF
. | TRBJ2-6 | few | TRBV5-1 | TGCGCCAGCAGCTCCGGGTCCTCTGGGGCCAACGTCCTGACTTTC | CASSSGSSGANVLTF
. | TRBJ1-3 | few | TRBV30 | TGTGCCTGGAGTGTATACGGTGGAAACACCATATATTTT | CAWSVYGGNTIYF
TRBD2 | TRBJ2-7 | . | TRBV29-1 | TGCAGCGTGACTAGCGGGGGGAGCTCCTACGAGCAGTACTTC | CSVTSGGSSYEQYF
TRBD1 | TRBJ2-7 | . | TRBV9 | TGTGCCAGCAGCGCGACAGACAGGGGCAGCTCCTACGAGCAGTACTTC | CASSATDRGSSYEQYF
TRBD1 | TRBJ1-6 | . | TRBV5-1 | TGCGCCAGCAGCTTGCAGGGACAGCAAAATTCACCCCTCCACTTT | CASSLQGQQNSPLHF
. | TRBJ1-2 | . | TRBV30 | TGTGCCTGGAGCTCCAGGGCCTCCCTGGAGGGCTACACCTTC | CAWSSRASLEGYTF
TRBD2 | TRBJ2-5 | . | TRBV27 | TGTGCCAGCGGGGGGCTAGCGGGGGCCCCAGAGACCCAGTACTTC | CASGGLAGAPETQYF
. | TRBJ2-3 | few | TRBV29-1 | TGCAGCGTAAGGTTAGGCACAGATACGCAGTATTTT | CSVRLGTDTQYF
. | TRBJ1-2 | . | TRBV6-5 | TGTGCCAGCAAGTCGGGTCAGAACTATGGCTACACCTTC | CASKSGQNYGYTF
. | TRBJ2-5 | . | TRBV7-9 | TGTGCCAGCAGCTTGCGTCGGGAGACCCAGTACTTC | CASSLRRETQYF